This T cell receptor (beta chain) came from a study of blood T cell repertoires in COVID-19. Study overall: The United States, Italy and Spain provided the acute and convalescent COVID-19 samples. Nucleic acid was either cDNA or gDNA, and it came from T cells, B-cell-depleted T cells, or PBMCs.

Only one count was recorded for this clone. Authors' methods: Nucleated cell number was recorded as an estimate derived from reference gene primer amplification. TCRdb's table, derived via immunoSEQ multiplex PCR, lists solely in-frame clones and lacks some. V and J calls and clone size come straight from that table; D and trimming were deduced from the DNA. The repertoire holds 150,000 to 200,000 clones, with roughly four fifths as singletons. V shed 9 bases and J 2 bases; nucleotides not matched to a gene: 8. From germline, CDR1 is LNHDA and CDR2 SQIVND (reference sequence). The CDR3 runs 15 residues. The Seattle patients, enrolled during active infection, were followed longitudinally.

The sample consisted of peripheral blood. This chain joins TRBV19 and TRBJ2-3; 10 nucleotides line up with TRBD2. The receptor was isolated from a woman in her forties with COVID-19, enrolled during active disease. The CDR3 loop is CASPSGGPSTDTQYF. The CDR3 DNA follows: TGTGCCAGCCCTAGCGGGGGCCCCTCCACAGATACGCAGTATTTT.